This T cell receptor beta chain was identified during a study of T-cell memory formation after mild COVID-19. Overall study: TCR clusters were mostly donor specific.

This CDR3 comprises 18 residues. From germline, CDR1 is SQVTM and CDR2 ANQGSEA. V gave up 4 bases and J gave up 4 bases; unmatched junction bases: 15. This clonotype was seen more than once but under ten times. Antigen: not known. Study-wide results and limits: CD4+ contracting clones lay mainly in CM and EM, CD8+ ones in EMRA. Detection of some responders pre-infection suggested pre-existing cross-reactive memory T cells participated.

Libraries for TCRalpha and TCRbeta carried sample barcodes and unique molecular identifiers via 5'RACE. TCRdb independently ran MiXCR on the 5' RACE reads; one entry per CDR3 protein. The sample consists of approximately 400,000 distinct CDR3 sequences, roughly a quarter of them appearing once. The J gene is TRBJ2-2, the V gene TRBV29-1; 10 bases match TRBD1. The specimen was PBMCs or a T cell subset sorted from them (not recorded which). This receptor was identified in an adult woman who had mild COVID-19 (a few samples of this study predate the infection). Cell type and time point are not known. CDR3 loop: CSVGVKRQGAFGTGELFF. In DNA form, the CDR3 reads TGCAGCGTTGGGGTCAAAAGACAGGGGGCGTTCGGCACCGGGGAGCTGTTTTTT.